The source of this T cell receptor beta chain is a study of control samples from healthy donors and cancer patients. CDR3 length: 13 amino acids. V was shortened by 7 bases and J by 0 bases, with 11 bases between the two germline ends. In germline, CDR1 is SQVTM, CDR2 ANQGSEA. Produced via immunoSEQ multiplex PCR; TCRdb's table is partial and in-frame only. The repertoire holds over 90,000 clones, around 92% seen once, with around 2.3% in the top ten. This clone has only one observation. The chain has TRBV29-1 and TRBJ2-3, with D tentatively TRBD2 (6 bases). The origin of this receptor is a woman in her late teens or twenties in good health. The specimen was blood. CDR3 sequence reads: CSGERASTDTQYF. The CDR3 region has the DNA TGCAGCGGGGAGCGGGCTAGCACAGATACGCAGTATTTT.